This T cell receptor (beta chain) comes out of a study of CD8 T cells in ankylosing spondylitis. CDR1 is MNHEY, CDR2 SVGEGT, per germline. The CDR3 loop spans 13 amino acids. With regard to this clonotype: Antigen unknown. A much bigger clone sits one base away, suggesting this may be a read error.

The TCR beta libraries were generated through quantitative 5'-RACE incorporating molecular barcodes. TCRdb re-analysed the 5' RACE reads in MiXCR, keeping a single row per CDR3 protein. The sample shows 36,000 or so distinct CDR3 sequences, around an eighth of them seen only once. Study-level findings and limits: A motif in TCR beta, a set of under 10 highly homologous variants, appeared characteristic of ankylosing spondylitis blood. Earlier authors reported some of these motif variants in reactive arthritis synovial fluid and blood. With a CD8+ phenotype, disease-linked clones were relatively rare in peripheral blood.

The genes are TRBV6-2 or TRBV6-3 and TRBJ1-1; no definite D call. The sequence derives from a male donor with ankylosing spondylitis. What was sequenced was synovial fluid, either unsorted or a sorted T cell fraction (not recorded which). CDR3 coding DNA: TGTGCCAGCAGTTACGGGGAGCGCACTGAAGCTTCCTTT. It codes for CASSYGERTEASF.